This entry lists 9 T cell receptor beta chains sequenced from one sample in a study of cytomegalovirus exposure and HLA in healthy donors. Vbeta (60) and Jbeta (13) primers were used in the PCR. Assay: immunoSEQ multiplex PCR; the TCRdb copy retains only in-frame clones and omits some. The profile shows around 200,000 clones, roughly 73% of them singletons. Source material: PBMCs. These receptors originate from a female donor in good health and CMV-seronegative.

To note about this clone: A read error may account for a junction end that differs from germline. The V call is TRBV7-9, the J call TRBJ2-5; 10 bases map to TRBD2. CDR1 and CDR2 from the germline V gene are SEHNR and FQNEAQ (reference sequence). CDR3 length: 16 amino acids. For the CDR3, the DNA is TGTTCCAGCAGCCCGGGACTAGCGAGAGATGGAGAGACCCAGTACTTC. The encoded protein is CSSSPGLARDGETQYF.

CDR3 amino acids: CASSHPGLAGSTDTQYF. CDR3 DNA sequence: TGTGCCAGCAGCCACCCGGGACTAGCGGGAAGCACAGATACGCAGTATTTT. V gene TRBV14 combines with J gene TRBJ2-3; 13 bases match TRBD2. The CDR3 runs 17 residues. Germline V lookup: CDR1 SGHDN, CDR2 FVKESK. With 3 bases clipped from V and 0 bases from J, the junction kept 3 bases outside the gene matches.

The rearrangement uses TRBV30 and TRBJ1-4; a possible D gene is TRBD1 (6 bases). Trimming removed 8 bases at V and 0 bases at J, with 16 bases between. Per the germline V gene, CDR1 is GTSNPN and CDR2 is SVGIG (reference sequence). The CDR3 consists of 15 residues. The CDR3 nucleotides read TGTGCCGGCGCACAGGGTACGGCAACTAATGAAAAACTGTTTTTT. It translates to CAGAQGTATNEKLFF.

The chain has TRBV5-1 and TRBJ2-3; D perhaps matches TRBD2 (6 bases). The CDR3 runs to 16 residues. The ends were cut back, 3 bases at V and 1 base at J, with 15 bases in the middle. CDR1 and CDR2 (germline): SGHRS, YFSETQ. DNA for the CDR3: TGCGCCAGCAGCTCTATAAGCAGCGGGCGCACAGATACGCAGTATTTT. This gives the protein CASSSISSGRTDTQYF.

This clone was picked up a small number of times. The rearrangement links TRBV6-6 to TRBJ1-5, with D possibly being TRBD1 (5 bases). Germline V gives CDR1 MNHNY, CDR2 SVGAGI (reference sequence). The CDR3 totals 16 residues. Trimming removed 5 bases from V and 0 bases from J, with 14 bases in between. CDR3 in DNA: TGTGCCAGCAGTCCAAGGGGCCCCGATAGCAATCAGCCCCAGCATTTT. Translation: CASSPRGPDSNQPQHF.

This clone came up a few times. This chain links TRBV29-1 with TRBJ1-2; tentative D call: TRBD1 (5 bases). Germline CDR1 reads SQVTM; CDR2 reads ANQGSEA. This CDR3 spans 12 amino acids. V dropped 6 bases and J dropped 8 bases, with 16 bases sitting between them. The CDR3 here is CSVPELGGGYTF. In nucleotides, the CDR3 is TGCAGCGTCCCGGAGTTGGGGGGGGGCTACACCTTC. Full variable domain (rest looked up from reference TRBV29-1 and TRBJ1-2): SAVISQKPSRDICQRGTSLTIQCQVDSQVTMMFWYRQQPGQSLTLIATANQGSEATYESGFVIDKFPISRPNLTFSTLTVSNMSPEDSSIYLCSVPELGGGYTFGSGTRLTVV.

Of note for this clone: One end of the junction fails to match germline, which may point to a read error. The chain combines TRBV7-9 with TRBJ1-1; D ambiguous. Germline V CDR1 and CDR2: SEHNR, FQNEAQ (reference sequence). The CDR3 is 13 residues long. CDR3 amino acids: CSSSPTENTEAFF. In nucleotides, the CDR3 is TGTTCCAGCAGCCCTACTGAGAACACTGAAGCTTTCTTT.

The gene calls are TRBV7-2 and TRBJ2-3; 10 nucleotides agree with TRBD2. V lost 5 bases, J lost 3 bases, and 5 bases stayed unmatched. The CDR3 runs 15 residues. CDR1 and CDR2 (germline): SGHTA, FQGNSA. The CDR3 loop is CASSLSGGATDTQYF. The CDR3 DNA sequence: TGTGCCAGCAGCCTCAGCGGGGGGGCTACAGATACGCAGTATTTT.

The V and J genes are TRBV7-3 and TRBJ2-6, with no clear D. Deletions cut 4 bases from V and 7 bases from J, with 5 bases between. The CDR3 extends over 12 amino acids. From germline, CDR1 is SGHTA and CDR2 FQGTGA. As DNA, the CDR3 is TGTGCCAGCAGCTCCCCAGCCAACGTCCTGACTTTC. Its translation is CASSSPANVLTF.